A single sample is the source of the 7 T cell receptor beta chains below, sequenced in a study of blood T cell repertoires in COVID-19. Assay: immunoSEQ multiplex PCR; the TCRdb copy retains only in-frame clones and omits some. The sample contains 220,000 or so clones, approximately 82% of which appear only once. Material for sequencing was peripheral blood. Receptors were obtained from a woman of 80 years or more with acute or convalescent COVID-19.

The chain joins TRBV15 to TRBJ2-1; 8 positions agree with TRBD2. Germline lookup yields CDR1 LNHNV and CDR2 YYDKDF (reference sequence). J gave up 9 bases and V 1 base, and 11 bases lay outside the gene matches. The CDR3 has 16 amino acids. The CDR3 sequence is CATSRGPGLVGFEQFF. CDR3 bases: TGTGCCACCAGCAGAGGTCCGGGACTAGTTGGGTTTGAGCAGTTCTTC. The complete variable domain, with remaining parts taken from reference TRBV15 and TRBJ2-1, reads DAMVIQNPRYQVTQFGKPVTLSCSQTLNHNVMYWYQQKSSQAPKLLFHYYDKDFNNEADTPDNFQSRRPNTSFCFLDIRSPGLGDTAMYLCATSRGPGLVGFEQFFGPGTRLTVL.

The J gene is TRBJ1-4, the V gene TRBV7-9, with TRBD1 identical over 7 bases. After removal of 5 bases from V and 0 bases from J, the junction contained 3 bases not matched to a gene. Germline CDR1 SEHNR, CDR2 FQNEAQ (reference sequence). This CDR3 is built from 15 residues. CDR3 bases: TGTGCCAGCAGCACGACAGGGCCAACTAATGAAAAACTGTTTTTT. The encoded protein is CASSTTGPTNEKLFF.

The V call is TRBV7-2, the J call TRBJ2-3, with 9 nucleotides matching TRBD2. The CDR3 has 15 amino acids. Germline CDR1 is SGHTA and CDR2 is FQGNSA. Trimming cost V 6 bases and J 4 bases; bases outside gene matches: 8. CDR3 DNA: TGTGCCAGCAGGGAGCGGGGGGCCGGCGCAGATACGCAGTATTTT. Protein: CASRERGAGADTQYF.

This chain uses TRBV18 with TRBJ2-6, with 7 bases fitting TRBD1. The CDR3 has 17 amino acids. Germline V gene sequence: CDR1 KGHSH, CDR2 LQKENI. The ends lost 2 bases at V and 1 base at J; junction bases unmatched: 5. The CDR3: CASSPDRARSGANVLTF. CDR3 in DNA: TGTGCCAGCTCACCAGACAGGGCTCGATCTGGGGCCAACGTCCTGACTTTC.

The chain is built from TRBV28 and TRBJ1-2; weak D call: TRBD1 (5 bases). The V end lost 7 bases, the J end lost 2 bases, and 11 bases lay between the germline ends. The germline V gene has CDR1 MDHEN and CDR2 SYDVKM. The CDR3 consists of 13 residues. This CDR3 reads CASTNRPNYGYTF. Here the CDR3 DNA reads TGTGCCAGCACAAACAGGCCAAACTATGGCTACACCTTC.

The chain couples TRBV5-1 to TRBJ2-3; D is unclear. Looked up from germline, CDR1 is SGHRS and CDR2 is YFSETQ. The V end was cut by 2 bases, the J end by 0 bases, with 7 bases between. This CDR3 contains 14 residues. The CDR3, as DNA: TGCGCCAGCAGCTTCCTTACTAGCACAGATACGCAGTATTTT. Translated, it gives CASSFLTSTDTQYF.

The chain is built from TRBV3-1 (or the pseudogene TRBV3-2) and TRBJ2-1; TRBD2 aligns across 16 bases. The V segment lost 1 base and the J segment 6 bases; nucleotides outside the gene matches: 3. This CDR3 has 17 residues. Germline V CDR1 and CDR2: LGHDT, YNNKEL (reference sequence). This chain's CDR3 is CASSQAGTSGRANEQFF. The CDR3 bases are TGTGCCAGCAGCCAAGCCGGGACTAGCGGGAGGGCCAATGAGCAGTTCTTC.